The 5 T cell receptor beta chains below were found in one sample sequenced in a study of radiotherapy plus CTLA-4 blockade in lung cancer. The repertoire was sequenced with immunoSEQ multiplex PCR; TCRdb's copy has only in-frame clones and lacks some. The repertoire has about 120,000 clones, about four fifths of them found once; the top ten carry roughly 5%. Sequencing used peripheral blood, obtained from a patient treated with radiotherapy plus ipilimumab. The receptors derive from a human donor with non-small cell lung cancer who had a partial response to radiotherapy plus ipilimumab.

This chain uses TRBV29-1 with TRBJ2-3, with TRBD2 as a possible D gene (5 bases). CDR1 SQVTM and CDR2 ANQGSEA come from the germline V gene. V shed 4 bases and J shed 0 bases, with 5 bases lying between them. The length of the CDR3 is 12 residues. The CDR3 protein is CSVGESTDTQYF. The CDR3 DNA reads as TGCAGCGTTGGGGAGAGCACAGATACGCAGTATTTT.

This chain joins TRBV7-2 and TRBJ1-2; D not resolved. The CDR3 length is 14 residues. V lost 1 base and J lost 2, with 8 bases in between. Germline values: CDR1 SGHTA, CDR2 FQGNSA. CDR3 coding DNA: TGTGCCAGCAGCTTAGGGGCAACCAACTATGGCTACACCTTC. It specifies CASSLGATNYGYTF. Supplemented by reference TRBV7-2 and TRBJ1-2, the full variable domain reads GAGVSQSPSNKVTEKGKDVELRCDPISGHTALYWYRQSLGQGLEFLIYFQGNSAPDKSGLPSDRFSAERTGGSVSTLTIQRTQQEDSAVYLCASSLGATNYGYTFGSGTRLTVV.

The chain links TRBV6-5 to TRBJ1-2; 8 nucleotides line up with TRBD1. Germline V lookup: CDR1 MNHEY, CDR2 SVGAGI. This CDR3 comprises 15 residues. J lost 4 bases, V lost 6 bases, and 10 bases had no gene match. In nucleotides, the CDR3 is TGTGCCAGCAGCCCCTCGGCCGGGACAGGCTATGGCTACACCTTC. Translated: CASSPSAGTGYGYTF.

This clone has only one observation. The V call is TRBV25-1, the J call TRBJ1-3, with 7 nucleotides matching TRBD1. Trimming at V came to 5 bases and at J to 0 bases, leaving 7 bases not matched to a gene. Germline lookup yields CDR1 MGHDK and CDR2 SYGVNS. The CDR3 has 16 residues. The CDR3 protein is CASSKRDSYSGNTIYF. DNA of the CDR3: TGTGCCAGCAGTAAGAGGGACAGCTACTCTGGAAACACCATATATTTT.

The chain links TRBV11-2 to TRBJ1-1; 8 nucleotides align to TRBD1. The CDR3 sequence is 17 residues long. The ends lost 1 base at V and 4 bases at J; junction bases unmatched: 11. Germline V gene data show CDR1 as SGHAT and CDR2 as FQNNGV. CDR3 amino acids: CASSLAGGRGPLTEAFF. CDR3 nucleotides: TGTGCCAGCAGCTTAGCGGGGGGCAGGGGGCCTCTCACTGAAGCTTTCTTT.